Below, 20 T cell receptor beta chains from the same sample are listed, as sequenced in a study of cytomegalovirus exposure and HLA in healthy donors. The assay was immunoSEQ multiplex PCR, and TCRdb's table has in-frame clones only and misses some. The repertoire holds some 140,000 clones, with about 91% as singletons. Sequenced input: PBMCs. Receptor source: a woman aged 18-29 years in good health and CMV-seropositive.

The genes are TRBV27 and TRBJ2-7; TRBD2 aligns across 7 bases. CDR3 length: 18 residues. Germline trimming cut 4 bases from V and 2 bases from J; bases unmatched to any gene: 17. Germline V gene sequence: CDR1 MNHEY, CDR2 SMNVEV (reference sequence). Here the CDR3 reads CASSSTTLKRGWTYEQYF. The CDR3 coding sequence is TGTGCCAGCAGTTCGACGACACTTAAGCGGGGCTGGACCTACGAGCAGTACTTC.

The chain has TRBV14 and TRBJ2-7, with D tentatively TRBD1 (6 bases). The CDR3 is 14 residues long. CDR1 is SGHDN and CDR2 is FVKESK in the germline V gene. V was cut by 3 bases and J by 7 bases, with 16 bases left in between. The CDR3 protein is CASSHLTGFLEQYF. The DNA for the CDR3 is TGTGCCAGCAGCCATCTAACAGGGTTTCTGGAGCAGTACTTC.

The genes are TRBV30 and TRBJ1-2; D gene ambiguous. The CDR3 runs to 14 residues. V lost 3 bases and J 4 bases, leaving 15 bases between the germline ends. The germline CDR1 and CDR2 sequences are GTSNPN and SVGIG (reference sequence). The CDR3 loop reads CAWRSFEQPYGYTF. The CDR3 coding sequence is TGTGCCTGGAGGAGTTTCGAACAGCCCTATGGCTACACCTTC.

CDR3 protein: CASSQEGSLGPMNTEAFF. CDR3 in DNA: TGCGCCAGCAGCCAGGAGGGCTCTCTTGGACCAATGAACACTGAAGCTTTCTTT. The chain uses TRBV4-1 and TRBJ1-1; no definite D call. Trimming cost V 3 bases and J 0 bases, with 20 bases left between them. Germline CDR1 is MGHRA and CDR2 is YSYEKL. The CDR3 length is 18 residues.

The V gene is TRBV6-6, the J gene TRBJ2-1, with D hard to call. The CDR3 is 13 residues long. V was shortened by 6 bases and J by 0 bases, with 6 bases between the two germline ends. From germline, CDR1 is MNHNY and CDR2 SVGAGI (reference sequence). CDR3 protein: CASRLSSYNEQFF. CDR3 bases: TGTGCCAGCAGATTGAGCTCCTACAATGAGCAGTTCTTC.

The chain joins TRBV4-2 to TRBJ2-2; D might be TRBD2 (6 bases). CDR3 length: 16 residues. Per germline, CDR1 LGHNA and CDR2 YNFKEQ. V was pared by 0 bases and J by 5 bases, with 13 bases between. The CDR3 region is CASSQEAGSLTGELFF. CDR3 coding DNA: TGTGCCAGCAGCCAAGAGGCGGGGAGTTTAACCGGGGAGCTGTTTTTT.

V and J are TRBV7-2 and TRBJ2-1; 8 nucleotides align to TRBD2. Trimming cost V 5 bases and J 3 bases; bases outside gene matches: 6. Germline-derived CDR1 and CDR2 are SGHTA and FQGNSA. This CDR3 comprises 15 residues. CDR3 bases: TGTGCCAGCAGCCCGAGCGGGGGTTACTACAATGAGCAGTTCTTC. Protein product: CASSPSGGYYNEQFF.

This clone was found a few times. V is TRBV6-5 and J is TRBJ2-7; perhaps TRBD1 as D (5 bases). V gave up 4 bases and J gave up 6 bases, with 10 bases separating them. The germline CDR1 and CDR2 sequences are MNHEY and SVGAGI. This CDR3 spans 12 amino acids. The CDR3 region is CASSLQGSEQYF. For the CDR3, the DNA is TGTGCCAGCAGTTTGCAGGGTTCCGAGCAGTACTTC.

The genes are TRBV4-3 and TRBJ1-1, with D possibly being TRBD1 (5 bases). This CDR3 region has 15 residues. Germline V gene lookup returns CDR1 LGHNA and CDR2 YSLEER. V was cut by 3 bases and J by 3 bases, with 14 bases left in between. The CDR3 spells CASSQVLQVYTEAFF. CDR3 coding DNA: TGCGCCAGCAGCCAGGTTCTACAGGTGTACACTGAAGCTTTCTTT.

The chain couples TRBV5-5 to TRBJ2-5; 9 bases match TRBD1. V gave up 4 bases and J gave up 5 bases; unmatched junction bases: 9. The CDR3 sequence is 15 residues long. From germline, CDR1 is SGHKS and CDR2 YYEKEE (reference sequence). CDR3 nucleotides: TGTGCCAGCAGCGGAGACAGGGGGGTCGGGGAGACCCAGTACTTC. This sequence encodes CASSGDRGVGETQYF.

This clone has only one observation. The rearrangement joins TRBV6-5 to TRBJ1-6; 7 nucleotides line up with TRBD1. The CDR3 runs to 14 residues. After removal of 5 bases from V and 6 bases from J, the junction contained 4 bases not matched to a gene. Germline values: CDR1 MNHEY, CDR2 SVGAGI. The CDR3 DNA is TGTGCCAGCAGTAGAGGACAGGCTAATTCACCCCTCCACTTT. As protein: CASSRGQANSPLHF.

The CDR3 protein is CASSLGQGDEKLFF. The CDR3 DNA follows: TGTGCCAGCAGCCTAGGACAGGGAGATGAAAAACTGTTTTTT. The V call is TRBV6-5, the J call TRBJ1-4, with 8 positions matching TRBD1. With V trimmed by 6 bases and J by 6 bases, 6 bases remained unmatched. CDR1 and CDR2 (germline): MNHEY, SVGAGI. The CDR3 consists of 14 residues.

The chain combines TRBV9 with TRBJ1-2, with TRBD1 matching over 10 bases. V was pared by 7 bases and J by 2 bases, with 2 bases of the junction left unmatched. Per germline, CDR1 SGDLS and CDR2 YYNGEE. This CDR3 has 13 amino acids. The CDR3 here is CASGQGGNYGYTF. CDR3 sequence (DNA): TGTGCCAGCGGACAGGGGGGAAACTATGGCTACACCTTC.

In its sample, this clone was seen once. The chain joins TRBV7-2 to TRBJ1-6; D call uncertain. V lost 1 base, J lost 0 bases, and 16 bases lay in between. CDR3 length equals 19 residues. Germline V gene lookup returns CDR1 SGHTA and CDR2 FQGNSA. Here the CDR3 DNA reads TGTGCCAGCAGCTTAGAGTCCCTCACCTTGAGCTCCTATAATTCACCCCTCCACTTT. This codes for CASSLESLTLSSYNSPLHF.

This chain connects TRBV4-3 to TRBJ2-7, with D perhaps matching TRBD2 (6 bases). The CDR3 covers 13 residues. CDR1 and CDR2 from the germline V gene are LGHNA and YSLEER. Trimming removed 3 bases at V and 3 bases at J, with 9 bases between. The CDR3 loop is CASSQGLSYEQYF. The CDR3 DNA reads as TGCGCCAGCAGCCAGGGACTCAGCTACGAGCAGTACTTC.

With respect to this clone: Compared with germline, one end of the junction differs, possibly owing to a read error. The rearrangement joins TRBV7-7 to TRBJ2-2, with D maybe TRBD1 (5 bases). The CDR3 has 13 amino acids. Germline CDR1 SSHAT, CDR2 FNYEAQ (reference sequence). The CDR3, as DNA: TGTGCTAGCAGCTTAGGGGCTCCCGGGGAGCTGTTTTTT. Encoded protein: CASSLGAPGELFF.

This chain connects TRBV25-1 to TRBJ1-1, with 9 bases fitting TRBD1. The V gene end was trimmed by 2 bases and the J gene end by 1 base; junction bases not matched to a gene: 2. CDR3 length equals 15 residues. Germline V CDR1 and CDR2: MGHDK, SYGVNS. CDR3 region: CASSEPGQGNTEAFF. In DNA, the CDR3 is TGTGCCAGCAGTGAACCGGGACAGGGGAACACTGAAGCTTTCTTT.

For the CDR3, the DNA is TGTGCCAGCAGTTTAAGTCGTGTAATGGCAGGAGGCTACACCTTC. This codes for CASSLSRVMAGGYTF. The gene calls are TRBV28 and TRBJ1-2; no clear D. Trimming took off 2 bases at V and 8 bases at J, with 18 bases between the two ends. Germline V gene lookup returns CDR1 MDHEN and CDR2 SYDVKM. This CDR3 region has 15 residues.

The genes are TRBV6-6 and TRBJ1-1, with TRBD1 matching over 11 bases. The J segment lost 4 bases and the V segment lost 7 bases, leaving 11 bases of the junction unmatched. The germline gives CDR1 MNHNY, CDR2 SVGAGI (reference sequence). This CDR3 comprises 16 residues. The chain's CDR3 is CASTSGPGTGGTEAFF. CDR3 nucleotide sequence: TGTGCCAGCACCTCCGGACCGGGGACAGGGGGCACTGAAGCTTTCTTT.

The chain recombines TRBV5-1 with TRBJ1-1, with D possibly matching TRBD1 (6 bases). Trimming pared 4 bases from V and 1 base from J, leaving 14 bases between. This CDR3 is 15 amino acids long. From germline, CDR1 is SGHRS and CDR2 YFSETQ. CDR3 nucleotides: TGCGCCAGCAGCCTGGGGGCGAGTCAGAACACTGAAGCTTTCTTT. Amino acids: CASSLGASQNTEAFF.